This T cell receptor beta chain was recovered during a study of blood T cell repertoires in COVID-19. Study background: Samples of COVID-19 (acute and convalescent) were obtained from the United States, Italy and Spain. Nucleic acid was either cDNA or gDNA, and it came from T cells, B-cell-depleted T cells, or PBMCs.

Clones were sequenced by immunoSEQ multiplex PCR, and TCRdb holds only the in-frame ones, with some missing. The data hold under 100,000 clones, with about 78% observed a single time. Seattle's enrolled individuals joined amid active infection and were then monitored longitudinally. The ends lost 1 base at V and 3 bases at J; junction bases unmatched: 1. This CDR3 region has 16 residues. The germline CDR1 and CDR2 sequences are SEHNR and FQNEAQ (reference sequence). V and J are TRBV7-9 and TRBJ2-2, with 11 nucleotides matching TRBD2. Specimen: peripheral blood. The source of this sequence is a man between 60 and 75 years old with COVID-19, enrolled during active disease. The CDR3 protein is CASSLGLAGYTGELFF. Written as DNA, the CDR3 is TGTGCCAGCAGCTTAGGACTAGCGGGGTACACCGGGGAGCTGTTTTTT.